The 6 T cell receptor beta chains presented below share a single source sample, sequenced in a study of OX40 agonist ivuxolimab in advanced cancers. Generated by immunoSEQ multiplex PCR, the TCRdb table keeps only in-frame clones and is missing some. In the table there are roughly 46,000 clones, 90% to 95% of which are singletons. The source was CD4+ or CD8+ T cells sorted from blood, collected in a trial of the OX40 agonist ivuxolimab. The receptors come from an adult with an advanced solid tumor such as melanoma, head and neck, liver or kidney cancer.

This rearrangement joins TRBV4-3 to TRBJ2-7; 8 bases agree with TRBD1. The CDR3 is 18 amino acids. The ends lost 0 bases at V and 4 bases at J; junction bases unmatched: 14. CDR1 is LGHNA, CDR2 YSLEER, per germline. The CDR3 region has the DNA TGCGCCAGCAGCCAAGATTTCTTTAGTAACAGGGGGAGTTACGAGCAGTACTTC. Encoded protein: CASSQDFFSNRGSYEQYF.

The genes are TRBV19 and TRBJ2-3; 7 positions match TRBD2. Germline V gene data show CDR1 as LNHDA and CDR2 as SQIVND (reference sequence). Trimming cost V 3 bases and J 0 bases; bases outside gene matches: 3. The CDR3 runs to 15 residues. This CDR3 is CASSIWGGSTDTQYF. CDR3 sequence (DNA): TGTGCCAGTAGTATTTGGGGGGGGAGCACAGATACGCAGTATTTT.

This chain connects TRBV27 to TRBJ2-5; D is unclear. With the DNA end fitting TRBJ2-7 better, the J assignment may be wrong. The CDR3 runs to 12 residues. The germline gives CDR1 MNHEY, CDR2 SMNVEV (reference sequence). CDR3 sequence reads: CASSPPSYEQYF. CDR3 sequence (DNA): TGTGCCAGCAGTCCCCCCTCCTACGAGCAGTACTTC.

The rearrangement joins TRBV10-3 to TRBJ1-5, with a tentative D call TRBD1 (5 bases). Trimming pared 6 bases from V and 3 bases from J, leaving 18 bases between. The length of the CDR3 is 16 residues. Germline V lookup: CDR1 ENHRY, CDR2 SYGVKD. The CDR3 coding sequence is TGTGCCATCAGGAACTCGAGGGGCAGCGACAATCAGCCCCAGCATTTT. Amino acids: CAIRNSRGSDNQPQHF.

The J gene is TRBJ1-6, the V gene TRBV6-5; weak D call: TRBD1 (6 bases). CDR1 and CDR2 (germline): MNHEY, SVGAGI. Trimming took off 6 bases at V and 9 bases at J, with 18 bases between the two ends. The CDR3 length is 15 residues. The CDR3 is CASREQGTWFSPLHF. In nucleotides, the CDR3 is TGTGCCAGCAGGGAACAGGGAACCTGGTTTTCACCCCTCCACTTT.

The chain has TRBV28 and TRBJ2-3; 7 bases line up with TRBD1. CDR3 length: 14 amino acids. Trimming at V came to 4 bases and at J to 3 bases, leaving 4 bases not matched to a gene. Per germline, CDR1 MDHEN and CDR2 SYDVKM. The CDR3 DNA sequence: TGTGCCAGCAGTTCAGAGGGGGCAACAGATACGCAGTATTTT. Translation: CASSSEGATDTQYF.